The present T cell receptor (beta chain) was sequenced within a study of blood T cell repertoires in COVID-19. Participant reports of clinical history set cohort assignment. This clone was recorded many times. Authors' analysis steps: Scientists estimated how many nucleated cells there were by amplifying reference gene primers. TCRdb's table, derived via immunoSEQ multiplex PCR, lists solely in-frame clones and lacks some. V, J and clone size reflect that table, while D and trimming were determined from the DNA. This sample has 270,000 or so clones; around 89% occur once, and the top ten carry more than 1%. V lost 1 base, J lost 5 bases, and 5 bases stayed unmatched. Germline V gene lookup returns CDR1 KGHDR and CDR2 SFDVKD. The CDR3 length is 16 residues.

This chain uses TRBV24-1 with TRBJ1-5, with TRBD1 matching over 9 bases. This receptor was identified in a middle-aged woman with acute COVID-19. The sample was PBMCs or T cells enriched from blood (not recorded which). The CDR3 nucleotides are TGTGCCACCAGTGATTTAGACAGGGGGGAAGATCAGCCCCAGCATTTT. As protein: CATSDLDRGEDQPQHF.